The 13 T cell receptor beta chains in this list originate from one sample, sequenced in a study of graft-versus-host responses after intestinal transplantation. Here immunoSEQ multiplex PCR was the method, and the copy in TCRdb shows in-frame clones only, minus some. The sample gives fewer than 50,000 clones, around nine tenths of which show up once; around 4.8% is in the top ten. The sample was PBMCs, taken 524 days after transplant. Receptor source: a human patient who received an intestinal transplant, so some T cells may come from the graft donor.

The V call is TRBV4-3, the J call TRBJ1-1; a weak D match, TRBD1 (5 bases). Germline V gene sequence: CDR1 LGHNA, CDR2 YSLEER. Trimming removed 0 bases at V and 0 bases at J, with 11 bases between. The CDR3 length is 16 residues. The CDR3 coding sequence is TGCGCCAGCAGCCAAGACCCCGGGACCGTGAACACTGAAGCTTTCTTT. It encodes CASSQDPGTVNTEAFF.

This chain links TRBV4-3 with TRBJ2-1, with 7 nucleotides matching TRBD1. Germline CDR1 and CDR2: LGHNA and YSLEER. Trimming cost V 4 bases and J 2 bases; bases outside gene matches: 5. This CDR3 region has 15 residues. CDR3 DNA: TGCGCCAGCAGCCTCCGACAGGGTACCTACAATGAGCAGTTCTTC. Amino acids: CASSLRQGTYNEQFF.

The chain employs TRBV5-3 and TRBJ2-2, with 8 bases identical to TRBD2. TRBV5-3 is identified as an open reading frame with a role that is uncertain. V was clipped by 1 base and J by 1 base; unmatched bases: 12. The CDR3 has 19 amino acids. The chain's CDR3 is CARSLLSSPTSGNTGELFF. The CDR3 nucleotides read TGTGCCAGAAGCTTGCTTAGTAGCCCCACTAGCGGGAACACCGGGGAGCTGTTTTTT.

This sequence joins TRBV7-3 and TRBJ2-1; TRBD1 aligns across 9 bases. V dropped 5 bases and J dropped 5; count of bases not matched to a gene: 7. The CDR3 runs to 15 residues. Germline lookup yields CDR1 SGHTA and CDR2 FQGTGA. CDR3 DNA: TGTGCCAGCAGCCTCGGGACAGGGCTGAACAATGAGCAGTTCTTC. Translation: CASSLGTGLNNEQFF.

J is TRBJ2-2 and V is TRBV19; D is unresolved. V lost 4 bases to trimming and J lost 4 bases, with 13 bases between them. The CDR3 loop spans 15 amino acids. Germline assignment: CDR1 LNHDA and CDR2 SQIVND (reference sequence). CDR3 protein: CASSTRSTPTGELFF. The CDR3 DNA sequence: TGTGCCAGTAGTACTCGGTCGACTCCCACCGGGGAGCTGTTTTTT.

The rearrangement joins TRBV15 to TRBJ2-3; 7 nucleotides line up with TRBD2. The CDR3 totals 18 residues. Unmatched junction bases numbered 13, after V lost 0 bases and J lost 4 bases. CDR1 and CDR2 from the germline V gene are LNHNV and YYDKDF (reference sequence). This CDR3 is CATSRDPGGGRAPDTQYF. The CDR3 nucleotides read TGTGCCACCAGCAGAGACCCTGGGGGAGGGAGGGCCCCAGATACGCAGTATTTT.

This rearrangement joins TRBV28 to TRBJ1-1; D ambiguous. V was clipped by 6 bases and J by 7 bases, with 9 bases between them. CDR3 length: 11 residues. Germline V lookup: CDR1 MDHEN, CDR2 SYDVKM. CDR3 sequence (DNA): TGTGCCAGCAGCCCGATCGGTGAAGCTTTCTTT. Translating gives CASSPIGEAFF.

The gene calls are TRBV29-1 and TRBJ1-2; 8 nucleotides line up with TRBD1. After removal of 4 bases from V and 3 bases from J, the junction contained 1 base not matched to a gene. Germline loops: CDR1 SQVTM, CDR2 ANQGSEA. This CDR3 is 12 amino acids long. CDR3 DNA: TGCAGCGTTGCAGGGGGCGACTATGGCTACACCTTC. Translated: CSVAGGDYGYTF.

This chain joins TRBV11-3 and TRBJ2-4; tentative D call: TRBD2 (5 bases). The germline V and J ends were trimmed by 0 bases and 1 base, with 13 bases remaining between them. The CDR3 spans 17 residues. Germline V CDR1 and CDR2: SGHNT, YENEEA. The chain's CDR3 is CASSLEGSVPAKNIQYF. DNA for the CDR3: TGTGCCAGCAGCTTAGAAGGGAGTGTACCCGCCAAAAACATTCAGTACTTC. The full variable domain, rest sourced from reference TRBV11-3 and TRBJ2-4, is EAGVVQSPRYKIIEKKQPVAFWCNPISGHNTLYWYLQNLGQGPELLIRYENEEAVDDSQLPKDRFSAERLKGVDSTLKIQPAELGDSAVYLCASSLEGSVPAKNIQYFGAGTRLSVL.

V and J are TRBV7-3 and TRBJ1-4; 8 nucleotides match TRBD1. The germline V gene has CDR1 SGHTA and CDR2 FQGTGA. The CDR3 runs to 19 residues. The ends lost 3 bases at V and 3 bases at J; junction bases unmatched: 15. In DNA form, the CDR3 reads TGTGCCAGCAGCTTTACTCCACCGGACAGGGAAGGGGCTAATGAAAAACTGTTTTTT. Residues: CASSFTPPDREGANEKLFF.

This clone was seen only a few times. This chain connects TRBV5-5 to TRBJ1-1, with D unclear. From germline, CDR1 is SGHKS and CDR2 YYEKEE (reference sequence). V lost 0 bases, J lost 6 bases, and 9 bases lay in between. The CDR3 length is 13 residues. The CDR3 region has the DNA TGTGCCAGCAGCTTGGTCGAGGGTGCTGAAGCTTTCTTT. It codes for CASSLVEGAEAFF.

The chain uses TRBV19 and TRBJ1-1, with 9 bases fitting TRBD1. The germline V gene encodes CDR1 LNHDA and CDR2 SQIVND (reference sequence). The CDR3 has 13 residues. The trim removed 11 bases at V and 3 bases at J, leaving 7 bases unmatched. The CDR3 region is CASSDRGDTEAFF. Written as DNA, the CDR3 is TGTGCCTCCTCGGACAGGGGTGACACTGAAGCTTTCTTT.

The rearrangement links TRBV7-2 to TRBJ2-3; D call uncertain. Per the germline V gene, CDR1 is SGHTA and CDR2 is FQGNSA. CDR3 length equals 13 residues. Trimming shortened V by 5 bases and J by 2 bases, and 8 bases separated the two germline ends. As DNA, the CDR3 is TGTGCCAGCAGCCCGAGTAACACAGATACGCAGTATTTT. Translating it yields CASSPSNTDTQYF.